The 16 T cell receptor beta chains below come from one sample, sequenced in a study of Graves' ophthalmopathy and Graves' hyperthyroidism. Amplified TCR beta CDR3 regions were obtained using RNA transcripts as template. Scientists carried out first-round RT-PCR using HTBI primers and then a second-round multiplex PCR. TCRdb passed the multiplex PCR reads through MiXCR, listing each CDR3 protein once. The data contain about 500,000 distinct CDR3 sequences, approximately 37% of them seen just once; the ten biggest clones take up around 4%. The sample consisted of peripheral blood or thyroid tissue (not recorded which). Receptors originate from an adult man with Graves' hyperthyroidism.

On this clonotype itself: Since the CDR3 does not end with the conserved phenylalanine or tryptophan, this likely comes from a read error. Because the CDR3's place on the DNA is in doubt, the DNA is left out and the CDR3 is given as listed by TCRdb. This chain joins TRBV10-3 and TRBJ2-7; the table's D call, TRBD2, was not checked against the DNA. Germline loops: CDR1 ENHRY, CDR2 SYGVKD. The CDR3 extends over 11 residues, inclusive of both ends. CDR3 sequence reads: CAISDGASGYT.

This clonotype was observed many times. The rearrangement joins TRBV20-1 to TRBJ1-5, with a tentative D call TRBD1 (6 bases). Between the trimmed V and J ends, which lost 3 bases and 1 base, there was a span of 13 bases. Germline lookup yields CDR1 DFQATT and CDR2 SNEGSKA (reference sequence). This CDR3 has 15 amino acids. CDR3 sequence reads: CSASQTGLSNQPQHF. The CDR3 nucleotides read TGCAGTGCTAGCCAGACAGGATTGAGCAATCAGCCCCAGCATTTT.

CDR3 protein: CASSELQGSTEAFF. For the CDR3, the DNA is TGTGCCAGCAGCGAGTTACAGGGGAGCACTGAAGCTTTCTTT. V gene TRBV6-1 combines with J gene TRBJ1-1; TRBD1 matches at 7 bases. Looked up from germline, CDR1 is MNHNS and CDR2 is SASEGT. V trimming: 6 bases; J trimming: 4 bases; junction bases outside the gene matches: 8. The CDR3 spans 14 residues.

V usage is TRBV7-2 and J usage is TRBJ2-7; 7 positions agree with TRBD2. This CDR3 has 15 amino acids. Germline CDR1 is SGHTA and CDR2 is FQGNSA. The ends lost 2 bases at V and 1 base at J; junction bases unmatched: 5. CDR3 DNA sequence: TGTGCCAGCAGCTTAAGCGGGGCGCTATCCTACGAGCAGTACTTC. Encoded protein: CASSLSGALSYEQYF.

The rearrangement uses TRBV10-3 and TRBJ2-7; perhaps TRBD1 as D (6 bases). V gave up 8 bases and J gave up 1 base, with 12 bases separating them. Germline lookup yields CDR1 ENHRY and CDR2 SYGVKD. The CDR3 contains 13 residues. CDR3 residues: CAIHQDSSYEQYF. The CDR3 DNA reads TGTGCCATCCATCAGGACAGTTCCTACGAGCAGTACTTC.

As regards this clonotype: Germline is not matched at one junction end, which may reflect a read error. The V and J genes are TRBV7-7 and TRBJ2-7; a possible D gene is TRBD2 (6 bases). The CDR3 is 14 amino acids. The V gene's germline CDR1 is SSHAT and CDR2 FNYEAQ (reference sequence). CDR3 in DNA: TGTGCTAGCAGCTTAGCGGCACTGGGGTACGAGCAGTACTTC. Translating gives CASSLAALGYEQYF.

This clonotype showed up many times. The gene calls are TRBV7-3 and TRBJ2-5; 8 bases agree with TRBD1. The V segment lost 4 bases and the J segment 4 bases; nucleotides outside the gene matches: 5. CDR1 and CDR2 from the germline V gene are SGHTA and FQGTGA. This CDR3 has 14 amino acids. CDR3 loop: CASSSTGGSETQYF. The CDR3 DNA follows: TGTGCCAGCAGCTCTACAGGGGGTTCAGAGACCCAGTACTTC. Together with reference TRBV7-3 and TRBJ2-5, the CDR3 gives the full variable domain: GAGVSQTPSNKVTEKGKYVELRCDPISGHTALYWYRQSLGQGPEFLIYFQGTGAADDSGLPNDRFFAVRPEGSVSTLKIQRTERGDSAVYLCASSSTGGSETQYFGPGTRLLVL.

Many counts were recorded for this clonotype. The chain employs TRBV10-3 and TRBJ2-7; D is perhaps TRBD1 (5 bases). Deletions cut 8 bases from V and 0 bases from J, with 8 bases between. Germline loops: CDR1 ENHRY, CDR2 SYGVKD. The CDR3 is 12 amino acids. The DNA of the CDR3 is TGTGCCATCGGGGCGAGCTCCTACGAGCAGTACTTC. This sequence encodes CAIGASSYEQYF.

The rearrangement uses TRBV7-9 and TRBJ2-5; D is possibly TRBD2 (5 bases). Per germline, CDR1 SEHNR and CDR2 FQNEAQ (reference sequence). V shed 1 base and J shed 3 bases, with 15 bases lying between them. CDR3 length equals 16 residues. For the CDR3, the DNA is TGTGCCAGCAGCTTAGTCCCGGCGGGCGCCAAAGAGACCCAGTACTTC. Protein: CASSLVPAGAKETQYF. The full variable domain, in which reference TRBV7-9 and TRBJ2-5 provide the parts outside the CDR3, is DTGVSQNPRHKITKRGQNVTFRCDPISEHNRLYWYRQTLGQGPEFLTYFQNEAQLEKSRLLSDRFSAERPKGSFSTLEIQRTEQGDSAMYLCASSLVPAGAKETQYFGPGTRLLVL.

For this clonotype: This may be a read error, as it is one base from a much larger clone. The rearrangement joins TRBV11-2 to TRBJ2-2; 10 nucleotides align to TRBD2. Germline V gene lookup returns CDR1 SGHAT and CDR2 FQNNGV. V lost 6 bases to trimming and J lost 3 bases; unmatched junction nucleotides: 7. This CDR3 is 16 amino acids long. As DNA, the CDR3 is TGTGCCAGCAGACTCTCTAGCGGGAGTGACACCGGGGAGCTGTTTTTT. It encodes CASRLSSGSDTGELFF.

This chain uses TRBV7-2 with TRBJ2-6; D gene uncertain. Germline loops: CDR1 SGHTA, CDR2 FQGNSA. Trimming left V 1 base short and J 4 bases short, with 8 bases between. The CDR3 runs to 15 residues. The CDR3 DNA sequence: TGTGCCAGCAGCTTAGAAGGGCGGGGGGCCAACGTCCTGACTTTC. Translated: CASSLEGRGANVLTF.

Concerning this clonotype itself: Since a much larger clone is just one base distant, this may be a read error. The V and J genes are TRBV2 and TRBJ1-1, with D possibly being TRBD1 (5 bases). The CDR3 runs to 17 residues. V lost 6 bases and J lost 0, with 20 bases in between. Germline V gives CDR1 SNHLY, CDR2 FYNNEI. The CDR3 DNA reads TGTGCCAGCAGAGTCCGGAGGGGCAAATACTTGAACACTGAAGCTTTCTTT. Translated, it gives CASRVRRGKYLNTEAFF. The variable domain in full, completed from reference TRBV2 and TRBJ1-1, reads EPEVTQTPSHQVTQMGQEVILRCVPISNHLYFYWYRQILGQKVEFLVSFYNNEISEKSEIFDDQFSVERPDGSNFTLKIRSTKLEDSAMYFCASRVRRGKYLNTEAFFGQGTRLTVV.

The CDR3 bases are TGCAGTGCTAGGGCCAATGAGCAGTTCTTC. It is translated as CSARANEQFF. The chain couples TRBV20-1 to TRBJ2-1; no definite D call. This CDR3 has 10 amino acids. V lost 3 bases, J lost 6 bases, and 3 bases lay in between. The germline gives CDR1 DFQATT, CDR2 SNEGSKA (reference sequence).

As for this clonotype: This may be a read error: a much more frequent sequence differs by one nucleotide. This chain joins TRBV10-3 and TRBJ1-5; possibly TRBD1 for D (6 bases). This CDR3 has 14 amino acids. Germline V gives CDR1 ENHRY, CDR2 SYGVKD. The ends were cut back, 6 bases at V and 5 bases at J, with 14 bases in the middle. CDR3 amino acids: CAISLTGLDQPQHF. For the CDR3, the DNA is TGTGCCATCAGCCTTACAGGGCTCGATCAGCCCCAGCATTTT.

This rearrangement joins TRBV25-1 to TRBJ2-7; weak D call: TRBD1 (6 bases). This CDR3 contains 13 residues. Trimming removed 8 bases at V and 4 bases at J, with 15 bases between. Germline V gene lookup returns CDR1 MGHDK and CDR2 SYGVNS. CDR3 sequence reads: CASVSGETYEQYF. The CDR3 DNA reads as TGTGCCAGCGTGTCAGGGGAGACTTACGAGCAGTACTTC.

This clonotype was observed a handful of times. The V gene is TRBV12-3 or TRBV12-4, the J gene TRBJ2-3, with D possibly TRBD2 on 5 matching bases. Trimming stripped 3 bases from V and 2 bases from J, with 12 bases between. The CDR3 is 15 amino acids. The CDR3: CASSFGVKITDTQYF. CDR3 bases: TGTGCCAGCAGTTTCGGGGTAAAGATCACAGATACGCAGTATTTT.